This T cell receptor (beta chain) was observed in a study of chemoradiotherapy in HPV16-positive cancers. Findings and caveats of the study: Better recurrence-free survival went with HPV-responsive T-cell expansion in HPV16-positive patients.

A note on this clone: Its cognate antigen is unknown.

The CDR3 is 16 amino acids. Germline values: CDR1 MDHEN, CDR2 SYDVKM. The V end was cut by 3 bases, the J end by 4 bases, with 18 bases between. TCRdb's table, derived via immunoSEQ multiplex PCR, lists solely in-frame clones and lacks some. The sample carries approximately 5,200 clones, roughly 81% recorded once. The V gene is TRBV28, the J gene TRBJ2-5; the D gene is possibly TRBD2 (6 bases). The sequencing used tumor tissue, collected from a patient who underwent chemoradiotherapy. The sequence derives from a human donor with HPV-associated anogenital cancer. For the CDR3, the DNA is TGTGCCAGCAGTTTTCGCCCGGGAGCCCCTGGAGAGACCCAGTACTTC. This gives the protein CASSFRPGAPGETQYF.